This is a list of T cell receptor beta chains from one sample in a study of shared clonotypes between healthy human individuals. Repertoires were generated with immunoSEQ multiplex PCR, while TCRdb's copy carries only in-frame clones and drops some. The sample gives 400,000 to 600,000 clones, roughly 80% of which show up once; 13% is in the top ten. Sequencing was performed on PBMCs. The receptors derive from a woman in her forties in good health. Some clones in this sample may be carry-over from other donors' samples. The CDR3 runs from the conserved cysteine through the conserved F or W.

>TRBV7-9|TRBJ2-7
CASSQGGWPQSYEQYF
>TRBV7-9|TRBJ2-7
CASSSEQYF
>TRBV9|TRBJ2-1
CASSGRQAGSNEQFF
>TRBV11-2|TRBJ2-3
CASSLHGLSTDTQYF
>TRBV4-1|TRBJ2-1
CASSQPRKRGTSSNEQFF
>TRBV5-1|TRBJ1-1
CASSPDPAMNTEAFF
>TRBV7-2|TRBJ2-7
CASSLVAGTYEQYF
>TRBV7-2|TRBJ1-2
CASSDKSGGYTF
>TRBV6-1|TRBJ2-7
CASSEALRHPYEQYF
>TRBV2|TRBJ1-5
CASSESPGAIQPQHF
>TRBV11-2|TRBJ2-7
CASSLNGGTAYEQYF
>TRBV6-6|TRBJ2-3
CASSYSGVVTDTQYF
>TRBV7-2|TRBJ1-4
CASSSRDRGEKLFF
>TRBV9|TRBJ2-6
CASSANPRTGNTGANVLTF
>TRBV11-3|TRBJ2-2
CASRGPAGSGELFF
>TRBV7-3|TRBJ2-1
CASSLMSVPEYEQFF
>TRBV28|TRBJ2-7
CASSRTGRDSYEQYF
>TRBV29-1|TRBJ2-3
CSVEDQGRRTDTQYF
>TRBV6-4|TRBJ2-1
CASSEEAGDEQFF
>TRBV7-2|TRBJ1-5
CASSLRGNHQPQHF
>TRBV11-2|TRBJ2-7
CASSLAGQGYEQYF
>TRBV13|TRBJ1-4
CAGSLTAHEKLFF
>TRBV12-5|TRBJ2-2
CASKRDYGELFF
>TRBV10-3|TRBJ2-7
CAISEREVYEQYF
>TRBV9|TRBJ2-7
CASSPTSASYEQYF
>TRBV19|TRBJ1-4
CASSIRDGKLFF
>TRBV7-6|TRBJ2-7
CASSALGNEQYF
>TRBV5-1|TRBJ2-7
CASSLGLGTSGTYEQYF
>TRBV11-2|TRBJ2-7
CASSPRSIRVGNYEQYF
>TRBV30|TRBJ2-3
CAWSVGSNRGLPDTQYF
>TRBV6-1|TRBJ1-6
CASSIQGANSPLHF
>TRBV6-1|TRBJ1-1
CASRDRGRMNTEAFF
>TRBV7-2|TRBJ2-3
CASSLVGKDTQYF
>TRBV4-3|TRBJ2-7
CASSQGRGFPYEQYF
>TRBV9|NA
CASSVGAGTYEQYF
>TRBV21-1|TRBJ2-7
CASSKVSRPSSYEQYF
>TRBV7-3|TRBJ2-2
CASSPRNTGELFF
>TRBV29-1|TRBJ2-3
CSVEGGFTDTQYF
>TRBV19|TRBJ1-1
CASSATENTEAFF
>TRBV7-3|TRBJ2-3
CASSFGSGRTDTQYF
>TRBV7-2|TRBJ2-3
CASSFPGGPLPDTQYF
>TRBV7-2|TRBJ2-1
CASSPGQGYNNEQFF
>TRBV6-1|TRBJ2-3
CASSEDVFSTDTQYF
>TRBV18|TRBJ1-5
CASSPLGRFDQPQHF
>TRBV7-8|TRBJ2-1
CATRGLAGYNEQFF
>TRBV7-2|TRBJ1-1
CASSLVPQMNTEAFF
>TRBV2|TRBJ1-2
CASSAGQRYGYTF
>TRBV5-1|TRBJ2-1
CASSLGLAGNEQFF
>TRBV27|TRBJ1-5
CASSLWGFGGVHQPQHF
>TRBV7-8|TRBJ1-2
CASSHRTGNYGYTF
>TRBV2|TRBJ2-7
CASSEGWDRNYEQYF
>TRBV11-3|TRBJ2-3
CASSLGVAGAPDTQYF
>TRBV6-6|TRBJ1-2
CASSYEGEGYGYTF
>TRBV18|TRBJ2-3
CASSRGLAGFTDTQYF
>TRBV10-3|TRBJ2-1
CAISESLARESSYNEQFF